This is a list of T cell receptor beta chains from one sample in a study of cytomegalovirus exposure and HLA in healthy donors. Libraries were prepared by immunoSEQ multiplex PCR; TCRdb keeps only in-frame clonotypes and omits some of them. Of 160,000 or so clones listed, about 68% are singletons. The specimen was PBMCs. These receptors all stem from a female donor in good health and CMV-seronegative. Each CDR3 is given with its conserved first and last residue.

v_gene,CDR3aa
TRBV11-3,CASSFDRGNEQFF
TRBV19,CASSIAGQGVYEQYF
TRBV19,CASSDEGQGYSNQPQHF
TRBV7-2,CASSPWPSGGTDTQYF
TRBV2,CASKWQGALKLFF
TRBV9,CASSVAGGVYNEQFF
TRBV7-2,CASSFGLAGSDTQYF
TRBV6-1,CASTATPAYEQYF
TRBV7-3,CASSPGGEVSTEAFF
TRBV7-2,CASSDSGQPQHF
TRBV29-1,CSVERRSYGYTF
TRBV2,CATAGAGGYNEQFF
TRBV10-2,CASSGDSPRTDTQYF
TRBV15,CATSIAGATQPQHF
TRBV15,CATSRATREAFF
TRBV4-1,CASSQDRGGLASGETQYF
TRBV4-1,CASTSQGSQETQYF
TRBV9,CASSGPGTGYGYTF
TRBV7-6,CASSFADRGQETQYF
TRBV29-1,CSAEMGHQNTEAFF
TRBV18,CASSPRQTGLTATNEKLFF
TRBV6-5,CASSLFSANTEAFF
TRBV4-3,CASRHTSGTSTDTQYF
TRBV28,CASNPQGASTEAFF
TRBV5-4,CASSEGTSSSYEQYF
TRBV6-6,CASSPTGAKNIQYF
TRBV2,CASSGGTGIRMHNYGYTF
TRBV6-5,CASSWGHSYGQYF
TRBV30,CAWGRTGENQPQHF